This T cell receptor beta chain is from a study of shared T cell receptors in the human thymus. The V gene's germline CDR1 is MNHEY and CDR2 SMNVEV (reference sequence). With 4 bases removed from V and 0 bases from J, the gap between germline ends came to 19 bases. The length of the CDR3 is 18 residues. The protocol was immunoSEQ multiplex PCR, while the TCRdb copy is restricted to in-frame clones and leaves out a portion. The data show roughly 410,000 clones, 95% seen once. This chain joins TRBV27 and TRBJ1-5; D gene uncertain. The TCR was taken from a human donor. Material: thymocytes. The CDR3 loop is CASSSLYKGGNSNQPQHF. CDR3 DNA sequence: TGTGCCAGCAGTTCGCTCTATAAGGGCGGGAATAGCAATCAGCCCCAGCATTTT.